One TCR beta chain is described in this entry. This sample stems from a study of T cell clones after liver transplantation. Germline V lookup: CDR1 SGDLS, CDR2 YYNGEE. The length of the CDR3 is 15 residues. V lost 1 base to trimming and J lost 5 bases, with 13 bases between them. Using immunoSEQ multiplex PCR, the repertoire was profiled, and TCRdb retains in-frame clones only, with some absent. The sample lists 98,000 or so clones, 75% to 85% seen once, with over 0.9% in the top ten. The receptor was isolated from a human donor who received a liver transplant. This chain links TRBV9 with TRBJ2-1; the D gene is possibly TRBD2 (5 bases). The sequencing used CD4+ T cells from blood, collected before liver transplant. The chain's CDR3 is CASSVKQRPNNEQFF. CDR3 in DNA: TGTGCCAGCAGCGTAAAGCAGCGGCCGAACAATGAGCAGTTCTTC.